This T cell receptor beta chain is from a study of T cells of healthy individuals. TCRdb called the 5' RACE reads again in MiXCR, with one record for every CDR3 protein. The sample includes around 80,000 distinct CDR3 sequences, approximately 4.8% seen only once; the top ten take around 6.9%. V shed 6 bases and J 9 bases; nucleotides not matched to a gene: 3. CDR3 length equals 12 residues. The source is a female donor in good health. The chain recombines TRBV12-3 or TRBV12-4 with TRBJ2-1; 9 bases are shared with TRBD1. CDR3 loop: CASSRDRAEQFF. CDR3 bases: TGTGCCAGCAGCCGGGACAGGGCTGAGCAGTTCTTC.